This T cell receptor (beta chain) appears in the sequencing data of a study of blood T cells in healthy people across ages. Study-wide context: Template-switching capture recovered about one barcoded beta molecule per two T cells. General study points: Using unsorted PBMCs precluded a conclusive naive versus antigen-experienced comparison. Because donor CMV status was unknown, expanded clonotype changes were possibly confounded. Estimates drawn from one million T cells were deemed to understate diversity.

It was with a sample-barcoded 5' primer and a J-beta primer mix that a second PCR of about 7 to 12 cycles was run. TCRdb redid the calling of the 5' RACE reads with MiXCR, one entry per CDR3 protein. Of about 1.7 million distinct CDR3 sequences in the sample, roughly 30% are singletons; the top ten hold 7.7%. Turning to this clonotype: Its specificity is unknown.

This CDR3 has 16 amino acids. Trimming cost V 0 bases and J 4 bases, with 15 bases left between them. Germline CDR1 and CDR2: MNHNS and SASEGT. The sequence came from a woman younger than 45 in good health. The gene calls are TRBV6-1 and TRBJ1-1; a weak D match, TRBD1 (5 bases). Material for sequencing was blood. This CDR3 is CASSEAEEGWATEAFF. Here the CDR3 DNA reads TGTGCCAGCAGTGAAGCGGAGGAGGGGTGGGCCACTGAAGCTTTCTTT.